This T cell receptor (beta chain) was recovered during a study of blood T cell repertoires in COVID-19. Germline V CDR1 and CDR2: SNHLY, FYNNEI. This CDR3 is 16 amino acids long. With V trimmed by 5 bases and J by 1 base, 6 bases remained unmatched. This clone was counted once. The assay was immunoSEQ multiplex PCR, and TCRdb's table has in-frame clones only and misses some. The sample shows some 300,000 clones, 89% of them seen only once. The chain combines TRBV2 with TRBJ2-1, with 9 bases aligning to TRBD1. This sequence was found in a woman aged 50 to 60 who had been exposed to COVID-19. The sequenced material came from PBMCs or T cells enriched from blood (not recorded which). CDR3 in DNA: TGTGCCAGCAGTACACAGGGGGCGTTATCCTACAATGAGCAGTTCTTC. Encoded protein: CASSTQGALSYNEQFF.